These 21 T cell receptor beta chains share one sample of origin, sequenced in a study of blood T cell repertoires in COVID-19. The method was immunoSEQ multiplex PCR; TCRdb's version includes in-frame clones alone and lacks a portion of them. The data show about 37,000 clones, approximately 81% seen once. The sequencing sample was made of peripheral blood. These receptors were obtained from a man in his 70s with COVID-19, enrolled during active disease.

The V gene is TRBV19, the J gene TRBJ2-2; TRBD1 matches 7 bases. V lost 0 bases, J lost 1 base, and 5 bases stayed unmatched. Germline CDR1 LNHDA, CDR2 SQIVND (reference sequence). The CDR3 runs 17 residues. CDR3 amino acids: CASSIDWTGVNTGELFF. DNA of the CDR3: TGTGCCAGTAGTATAGACTGGACAGGCGTGAACACCGGGGAGCTGTTTTTT.

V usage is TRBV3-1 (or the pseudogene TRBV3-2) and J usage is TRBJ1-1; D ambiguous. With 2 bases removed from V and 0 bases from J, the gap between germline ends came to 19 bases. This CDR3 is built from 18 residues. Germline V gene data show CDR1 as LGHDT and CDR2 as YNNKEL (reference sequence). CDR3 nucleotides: TGTGCCAGCAGCCAATATCCTCCGCGGGGATCGATGAACACTGAAGCTTTCTTT. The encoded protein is CASSQYPPRGSMNTEAFF.

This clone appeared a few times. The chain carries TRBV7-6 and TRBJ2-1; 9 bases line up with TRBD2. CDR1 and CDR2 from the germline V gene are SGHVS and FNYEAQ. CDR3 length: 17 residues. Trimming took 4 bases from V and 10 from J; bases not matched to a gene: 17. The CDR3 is CASSSPFESGRFLEQFF. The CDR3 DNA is TGTGCCAGCAGCTCTCCGTTTGAGAGCGGGAGGTTCTTGGAGCAGTTCTTC. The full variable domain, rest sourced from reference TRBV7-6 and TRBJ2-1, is GAGVSQSPRYKVTKRGQDVALRCDPISGHVSLYWYRQALGQGPEFLTYFNYEAQQDKSGLPNDRFSAERPEGSISTLTIQRTEQRDSAMYRCASSSPFESGRFLEQFFGPGTRLTVL.

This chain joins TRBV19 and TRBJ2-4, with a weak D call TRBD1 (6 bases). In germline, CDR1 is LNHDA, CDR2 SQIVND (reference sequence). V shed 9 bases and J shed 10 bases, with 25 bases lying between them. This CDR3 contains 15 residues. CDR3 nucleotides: TGTGCCAGCAGAGAACGGCAGGGGAAGGCGGCAATTCAGTACTTC. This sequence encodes CASRERQGKAAIQYF.

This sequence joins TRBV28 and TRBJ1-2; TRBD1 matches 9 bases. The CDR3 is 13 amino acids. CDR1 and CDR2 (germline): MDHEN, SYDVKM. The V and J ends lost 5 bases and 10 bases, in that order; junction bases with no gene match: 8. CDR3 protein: CASSPSGQGFYTF. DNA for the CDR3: TGTGCCAGCAGTCCGTCGGGACAGGGATTCTACACCTTC.

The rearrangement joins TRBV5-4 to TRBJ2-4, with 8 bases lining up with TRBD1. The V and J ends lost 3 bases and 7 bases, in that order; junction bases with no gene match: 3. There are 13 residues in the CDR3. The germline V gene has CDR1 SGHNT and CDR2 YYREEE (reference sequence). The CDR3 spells CASSWTGTNIQYF. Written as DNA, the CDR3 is TGTGCCAGCAGCTGGACAGGGACTAACATTCAGTACTTC. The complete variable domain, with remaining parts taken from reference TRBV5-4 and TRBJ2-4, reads ETGVTQSPTHLIKTRGQQVTLRCSSQSGHNTVSWYQQALGQGPQFIFQYYREEENGRGNFPPRFSGLQFPNYSSELNVNALELDDSALYLCASSWTGTNIQYFGAGTRLSVL.

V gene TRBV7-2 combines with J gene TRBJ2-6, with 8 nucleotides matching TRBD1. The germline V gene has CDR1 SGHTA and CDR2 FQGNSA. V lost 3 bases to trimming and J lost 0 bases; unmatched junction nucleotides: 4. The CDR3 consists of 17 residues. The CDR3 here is CASSFGQGFSGANVLTF. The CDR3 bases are TGTGCCAGCAGCTTCGGACAGGGCTTCTCTGGGGCCAACGTCCTGACTTTC.

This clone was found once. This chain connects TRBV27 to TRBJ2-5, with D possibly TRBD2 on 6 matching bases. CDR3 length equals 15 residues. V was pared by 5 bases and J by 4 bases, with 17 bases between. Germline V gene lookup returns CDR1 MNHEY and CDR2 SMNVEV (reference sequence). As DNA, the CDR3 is TGTGCCAGCAGTGGAGTAGCGGACCCTGGAGAGACCCAGTACTTC. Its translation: CASSGVADPGETQYF.

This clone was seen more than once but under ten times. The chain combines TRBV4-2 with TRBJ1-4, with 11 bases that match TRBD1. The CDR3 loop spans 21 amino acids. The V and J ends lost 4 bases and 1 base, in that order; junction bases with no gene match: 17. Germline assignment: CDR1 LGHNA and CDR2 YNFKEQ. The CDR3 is CASSPRGWDRGESGTNEKLFF. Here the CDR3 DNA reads TGTGCCAGCAGCCCTCGAGGCTGGGACAGGGGGGAGAGTGGAACTAATGAAAAACTGTTTTTT.

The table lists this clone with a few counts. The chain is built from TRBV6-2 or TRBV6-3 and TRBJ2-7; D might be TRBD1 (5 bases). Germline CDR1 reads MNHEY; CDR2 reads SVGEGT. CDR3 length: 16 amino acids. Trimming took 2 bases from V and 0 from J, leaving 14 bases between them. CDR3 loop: CASSYNQGRSSYEQYF. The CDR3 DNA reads TGTGCCAGCAGTTACAACCAGGGCCGGTCCTCCTACGAGCAGTACTTC.

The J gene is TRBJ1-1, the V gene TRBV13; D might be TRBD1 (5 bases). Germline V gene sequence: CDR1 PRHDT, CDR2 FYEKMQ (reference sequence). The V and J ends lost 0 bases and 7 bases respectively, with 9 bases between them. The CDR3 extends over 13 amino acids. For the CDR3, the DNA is TGTGCCAGCAGCTTAGGTCCAGGGAATGAAGCTTTCTTT. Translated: CASSLGPGNEAFF.

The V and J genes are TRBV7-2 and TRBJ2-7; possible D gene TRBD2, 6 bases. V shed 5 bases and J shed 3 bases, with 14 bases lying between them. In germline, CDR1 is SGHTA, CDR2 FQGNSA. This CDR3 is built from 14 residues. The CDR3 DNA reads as TGTGCCAGCAGCCCCTTTGGAGGGTACTACGAGCAGTACTTC. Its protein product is CASSPFGGYYEQYF.

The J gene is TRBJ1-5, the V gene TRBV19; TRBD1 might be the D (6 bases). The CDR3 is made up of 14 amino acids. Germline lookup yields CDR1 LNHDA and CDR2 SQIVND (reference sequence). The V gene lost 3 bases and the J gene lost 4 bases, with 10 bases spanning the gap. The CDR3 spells CASSIGGANQPQHF. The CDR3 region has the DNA TGTGCCAGTAGTATCGGGGGGGCTAATCAGCCCCAGCATTTT.

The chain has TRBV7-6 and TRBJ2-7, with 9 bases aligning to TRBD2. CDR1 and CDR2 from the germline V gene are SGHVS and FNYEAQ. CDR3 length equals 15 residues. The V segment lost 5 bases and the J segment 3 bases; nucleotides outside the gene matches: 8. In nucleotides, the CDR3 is TGTGCCAGCAGCCCGGGAATAGCGGGAGACTACGAGCAGTACTTC. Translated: CASSPGIAGDYEQYF.

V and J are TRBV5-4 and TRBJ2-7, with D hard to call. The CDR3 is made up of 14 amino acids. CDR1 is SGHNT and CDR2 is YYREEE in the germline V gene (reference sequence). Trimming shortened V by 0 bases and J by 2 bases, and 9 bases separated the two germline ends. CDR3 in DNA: TGTGCCAGCAGCTTGGGCACTGACACCTACGAGCAGTACTTC. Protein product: CASSLGTDTYEQYF.

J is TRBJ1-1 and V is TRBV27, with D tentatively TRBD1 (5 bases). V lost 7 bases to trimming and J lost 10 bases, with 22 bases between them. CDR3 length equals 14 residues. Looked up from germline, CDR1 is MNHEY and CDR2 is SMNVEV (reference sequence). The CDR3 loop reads CASTPTGSDRGAFF. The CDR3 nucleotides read TGTGCCAGCACCCCAACAGGATCGGATAGAGGAGCTTTCTTT.

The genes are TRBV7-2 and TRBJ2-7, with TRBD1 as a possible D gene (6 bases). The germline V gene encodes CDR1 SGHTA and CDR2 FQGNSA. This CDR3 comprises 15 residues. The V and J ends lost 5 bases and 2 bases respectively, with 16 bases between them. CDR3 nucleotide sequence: TGTGCCAGCAGCCCGCCGGTTCAGGGGACCTACGAGCAGTACTTC. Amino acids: CASSPPVQGTYEQYF.

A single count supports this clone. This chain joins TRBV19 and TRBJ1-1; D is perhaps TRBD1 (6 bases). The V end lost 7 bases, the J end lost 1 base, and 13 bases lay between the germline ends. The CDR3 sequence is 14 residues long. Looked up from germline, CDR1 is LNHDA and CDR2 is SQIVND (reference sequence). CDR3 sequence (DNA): TGTGCCAGTACCCAAGGGGGGGGGAACACTGAAGCTTTCTTT. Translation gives CASTQGGGNTEAFF.

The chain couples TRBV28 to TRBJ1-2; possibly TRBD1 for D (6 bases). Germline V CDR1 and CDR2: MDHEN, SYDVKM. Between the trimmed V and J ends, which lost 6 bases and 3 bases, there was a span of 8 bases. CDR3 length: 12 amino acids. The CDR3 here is CASSSGDYGYTF. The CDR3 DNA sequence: TGTGCCAGCAGCTCAGGGGACTATGGCTACACCTTC.

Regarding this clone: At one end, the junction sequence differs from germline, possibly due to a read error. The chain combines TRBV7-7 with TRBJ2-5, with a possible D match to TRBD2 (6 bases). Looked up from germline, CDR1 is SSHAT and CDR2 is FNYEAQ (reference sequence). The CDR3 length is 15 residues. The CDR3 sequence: CASSLRLGVRETQYF. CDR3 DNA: TGTGCTAGCAGCTTAAGACTAGGGGTCCGAGAGACCCAGTACTTC.

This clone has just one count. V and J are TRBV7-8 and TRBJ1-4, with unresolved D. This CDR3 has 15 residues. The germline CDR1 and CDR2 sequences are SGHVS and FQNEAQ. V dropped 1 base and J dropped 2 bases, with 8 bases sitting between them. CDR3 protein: CASSLDRGTNEKLFF. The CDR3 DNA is TGTGCCAGCAGCTTAGACCGGGGTACTAATGAAAAACTGTTTTTT. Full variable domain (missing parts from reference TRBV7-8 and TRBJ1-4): GAGVSQSPRYKVAKRGQDVALRCDPISGHVSLFWYQQALGQGPEFLTYFQNEAQLDKSGLPSDRFFAERPEGSVSTLKIQRTQQEDSAVYLCASSLDRGTNEKLFFGSGTQLSVL.